The clone carrying this TCR beta chain came up a few times. This sample was taken from a study of blood T cell repertoires in COVID-19. Looking at the study overall: Collection of acute and convalescent COVID-19 samples took place in the United States, Italy and Spain. T cells, B-cell-depleted T cells, or PBMCs supplied cDNA or gDNA.

Trimming removed 3 bases from V and 5 bases from J, with 16 bases in between. Germline assignment: CDR1 KGHSH and CDR2 LQKENI. This CDR3 is built from 15 residues. Sequencing was performed with immunoSEQ multiplex PCR; in TCRdb, only in-frame clones are kept and a portion is missing. This sample has some 80,000 clones, with under 90% found just once. This rearrangement joins TRBV18 to TRBJ1-1, with D maybe TRBD1 (6 bases). The source material was peripheral blood. The TCR sequence derives from a man older than 75 with acute or convalescent COVID-19. The CDR3 DNA follows: TGTGCCAGCTCACCCGCAGGGGCCCTAGGGACTGAAGCTTTCTTT. Amino acids: CASSPAGALGTEAFF.